These 5 T cell receptor beta chains share one sample of origin, sequenced in a study of blood T cell repertoires in COVID-19 (dated by TCRdb to the early 2020s). The library was prepared using the immunoSEQ multiplex PCR assay. As stored in TCRdb, this immuneACCESS dataset retains in-frame rearrangements with V and J assigned. A fraction of the clones does not appear; measured against another copy, unresolved V genes explain less than half of the discrepancy, and the remainder lacks a known reason. Across this sample there are around 210,000 clones, with 65% to 90% seen only once. The top ten hold around 13% of the sample. Sequencing used peripheral blood. The source of these receptors is a human donor in a cohort sampled during active COVID-19.

The chain couples TRBV6-5 to TRBJ2-7, with 8 bases matching TRBD2. The V segment lost 3 bases and the J segment 4 bases; nucleotides outside the gene matches: 5. The germline V gene has CDR1 MNHEY and CDR2 SVGAGI. The CDR3 spans 14 residues. CDR3 amino acids: CASSYRGGTYEQYF. In DNA form, the CDR3 reads TGTGCCAGCAGTTATCGGGGGGGGACGTACGAGCAGTACTTC.

The chain uses TRBV21-1 and TRBJ2-1; TRBD1, the table's D call, lacks a check against the DNA. TRBV21-1 is shown as a pseudogene. This CDR3 contains 24 residues. The CDR3 nucleotides are TGTGCCAGCAGCAAAGCTGAGGACAGGGAGACAGGGGGAAGGCCAACTTGGCCCTACAATGAGCAGTTCTTC. Its protein product is CASSKAEDRETGGRPTWPYNEQFF.

V usage is TRBV5-6 and J usage is TRBJ1-1; 10 nucleotides match TRBD1. The germline CDR1 and CDR2 sequences are SGHDT and YYEEEE. The CDR3 extends over 15 amino acids. The J segment lost 4 bases and the V segment lost 1 base, leaving 4 bases of the junction unmatched. The CDR3 DNA sequence: TGTGCCAGCAGCTTGAGAGACAGGGGGCTCACTGAAGCTTTCTTT. Translation: CASSLRDRGLTEAFF.

This clone came up once. V is TRBV3-1 (or the pseudogene TRBV3-2) and J is TRBJ2-7; TRBD1 aligns across 9 bases. Trimming at V came to 4 bases and at J to 2 bases, leaving 6 bases not matched to a gene. Looked up from germline, CDR1 is LGHDT and CDR2 is YNNKEL (reference sequence). The CDR3 loop spans 15 amino acids. CDR3 nucleotides: TGTGCCAGCAGCCCGGGGGGACAGGGCCCCTACGAGCAGTACTTC. Translation: CASSPGGQGPYEQYF.

This clone has a single count. The rearrangement uses TRBV3-1 (or the pseudogene TRBV3-2) and TRBJ2-7; 11 bases align to TRBD2. V shed 1 base and J 4 bases; nucleotides not matched to a gene: 12. The length of the CDR3 is 18 residues. Per germline, CDR1 LGHDT and CDR2 YNNKEL (reference sequence). CDR3 amino acids: CASSQVGRRLAGSYEQYF. The CDR3 bases are TGTGCCAGCAGCCAAGTTGGTAGGAGACTAGCGGGATCATACGAGCAGTACTTC.